This TCR beta chain was sequenced for a study of OX40 agonist ivuxolimab in advanced cancers. About the study: An agonistic anti-OX40 (CD134) antibody, ivuxolimab, was used to treat the patients. Hepatocellular carcinoma, melanoma, renal cell or head and neck cancer occurred in dose-escalation patients.

This CDR3 has 15 amino acids. The germline V gene encodes CDR1 KGHSH and CDR2 LQKENI. With 1 base removed from V and 5 bases from J, the gap between germline ends came to 14 bases. Generated by immunoSEQ multiplex PCR, the TCRdb table keeps only in-frame clones and is missing some. The profile shows approximately 50,000 clones, approximately 75% of them singletons. The sequence was obtained from an adult with an advanced solid tumor such as melanoma, head and neck, liver or kidney cancer. The sequencing here drew on CD4+ or CD8+ T cells sorted from blood, taken in a trial of the OX40 agonist ivuxolimab. The chain joins TRBV18 to TRBJ1-2, with no clear D. The DNA for the CDR3 is TGTGCCAGCTCACCACTTGAAGGAAAGAGATATGGCTACACCTTC. Its protein is CASSPLEGKRYGYTF.